A selection of T cell receptor beta chains follows, all from one sample in a study of metastatic and nonmetastatic thyroid tumors. TCRdb re-processed the PCR reads through MiXCR. In the table there are around 65,000 clones, 12% to 15% of which are singletons. Sequencing used blood. These receptors came from a male donor with papillary thyroid cancer or a benign thyroid nodule (not recorded which). Some clones in this sample may be carry-over from other donors' samples. Both conserved end residues are part of each CDR3. D genes are given only for firm matches. The size entry is marked missing in some rows and otherwise reads once, few, many or a size class.

v_call: TRBV10-3
clone_size: many
j_call: TRBJ2-1
d_call: TRBD2
cdr3_aa: CAISAGGPRHEQFF
cdr3_nt: TGTGCCATCTCGGCGGGAGGGCCTCGCCATGAGCAGTTCTTC

v_call: TRBV3-1
clone_size: few
j_call: TRBJ2-7
d_call: TRBD2
cdr3_aa: CASSQDSDLAGAYEQYF
cdr3_nt: TGTGCCAGCAGCCAAGATAGTGATCTAGCGGGGGCCTACGAGCAGTACTTC

v_call: TRBV4-3
clone_size: many
j_call: TRBJ2-1
d_call: TRBD2
cdr3_aa: CASSQELAGGPYGEQFF
cdr3_nt: TGCGCCAGCAGCCAGGAACTAGCGGGAGGGCCTTATGGCGAGCAGTTCTTC

v_call: TRBV7-9
clone_size: many
j_call: TRBJ1-2
d_call: NA
cdr3_aa: CASSLEGRNYGYTF
cdr3_nt: TGTGCCAGCAGCTTAGAGGGCAGGAACTATGGCTACACCTTC

v_call: TRBV6-1
clone_size: NA
j_call: TRBJ2-5
d_call: NA
cdr3_aa: CASSPHLGSETQYF
cdr3_nt: TGTGCCAGCAGTCCGCACTTGGGGTCTGAGACCCAGTACTTC

v_call: TRBV12-3/TRBV12-4
clone_size: many
j_call: TRBJ2-2
d_call: TRBD1
cdr3_aa: CASSSGGTGELFF
cdr3_nt: TGTGCCAGCAGTTCAGGGGGCACCGGGGAGCTGTTTTTT

v_call: TRBV11-2
clone_size: NA
j_call: TRBJ1-1
d_call: NA
cdr3_aa: CASSFRWDEAFF
cdr3_nt: TGTGCCAGCAGCTTCAGGTGGGATGAAGCTTTCTTT

v_call: TRBV24-1
clone_size: many
j_call: TRBJ2-2
d_call: NA
cdr3_aa: CATSDLSRTGELFF
cdr3_nt: TGTGCCACCAGTGATTTGTCGAGAACCGGGGAGCTGTTTTTT

v_call: TRBV7-8
clone_size: many
j_call: TRBJ2-3
d_call: NA
cdr3_aa: CASSFKVDTQYF
cdr3_nt: TGTGCCAGCAGCTTTAAGGTAGACACGCAGTATTTT

v_call: TRBV6-1
clone_size: few
j_call: TRBJ1-1
d_call: NA
cdr3_aa: CASGVGHWNTEAFF
cdr3_nt: TGTGCCAGCGGTGTGGGACATTGGAACACTGAAGCTTTCTTT

v_call: TRBV2
clone_size: NA
j_call: TRBJ1-5
d_call: TRBD1
cdr3_aa: CTSSELGAQTGGNQPHHF
cdr3_nt: TGTACCAGCAGTGAATTAGGAGCGCAGACAGGGGGCAATCAGCCCCATCATTTT

v_call: TRBV6-5
clone_size: many
j_call: TRBJ2-5
d_call: TRBD2
cdr3_aa: CASSYSKAGPPETQYF
cdr3_nt: TGTGCCAGCAGTTACTCAAAAGCGGGACCCCCGGAGACCCAGTACTTC